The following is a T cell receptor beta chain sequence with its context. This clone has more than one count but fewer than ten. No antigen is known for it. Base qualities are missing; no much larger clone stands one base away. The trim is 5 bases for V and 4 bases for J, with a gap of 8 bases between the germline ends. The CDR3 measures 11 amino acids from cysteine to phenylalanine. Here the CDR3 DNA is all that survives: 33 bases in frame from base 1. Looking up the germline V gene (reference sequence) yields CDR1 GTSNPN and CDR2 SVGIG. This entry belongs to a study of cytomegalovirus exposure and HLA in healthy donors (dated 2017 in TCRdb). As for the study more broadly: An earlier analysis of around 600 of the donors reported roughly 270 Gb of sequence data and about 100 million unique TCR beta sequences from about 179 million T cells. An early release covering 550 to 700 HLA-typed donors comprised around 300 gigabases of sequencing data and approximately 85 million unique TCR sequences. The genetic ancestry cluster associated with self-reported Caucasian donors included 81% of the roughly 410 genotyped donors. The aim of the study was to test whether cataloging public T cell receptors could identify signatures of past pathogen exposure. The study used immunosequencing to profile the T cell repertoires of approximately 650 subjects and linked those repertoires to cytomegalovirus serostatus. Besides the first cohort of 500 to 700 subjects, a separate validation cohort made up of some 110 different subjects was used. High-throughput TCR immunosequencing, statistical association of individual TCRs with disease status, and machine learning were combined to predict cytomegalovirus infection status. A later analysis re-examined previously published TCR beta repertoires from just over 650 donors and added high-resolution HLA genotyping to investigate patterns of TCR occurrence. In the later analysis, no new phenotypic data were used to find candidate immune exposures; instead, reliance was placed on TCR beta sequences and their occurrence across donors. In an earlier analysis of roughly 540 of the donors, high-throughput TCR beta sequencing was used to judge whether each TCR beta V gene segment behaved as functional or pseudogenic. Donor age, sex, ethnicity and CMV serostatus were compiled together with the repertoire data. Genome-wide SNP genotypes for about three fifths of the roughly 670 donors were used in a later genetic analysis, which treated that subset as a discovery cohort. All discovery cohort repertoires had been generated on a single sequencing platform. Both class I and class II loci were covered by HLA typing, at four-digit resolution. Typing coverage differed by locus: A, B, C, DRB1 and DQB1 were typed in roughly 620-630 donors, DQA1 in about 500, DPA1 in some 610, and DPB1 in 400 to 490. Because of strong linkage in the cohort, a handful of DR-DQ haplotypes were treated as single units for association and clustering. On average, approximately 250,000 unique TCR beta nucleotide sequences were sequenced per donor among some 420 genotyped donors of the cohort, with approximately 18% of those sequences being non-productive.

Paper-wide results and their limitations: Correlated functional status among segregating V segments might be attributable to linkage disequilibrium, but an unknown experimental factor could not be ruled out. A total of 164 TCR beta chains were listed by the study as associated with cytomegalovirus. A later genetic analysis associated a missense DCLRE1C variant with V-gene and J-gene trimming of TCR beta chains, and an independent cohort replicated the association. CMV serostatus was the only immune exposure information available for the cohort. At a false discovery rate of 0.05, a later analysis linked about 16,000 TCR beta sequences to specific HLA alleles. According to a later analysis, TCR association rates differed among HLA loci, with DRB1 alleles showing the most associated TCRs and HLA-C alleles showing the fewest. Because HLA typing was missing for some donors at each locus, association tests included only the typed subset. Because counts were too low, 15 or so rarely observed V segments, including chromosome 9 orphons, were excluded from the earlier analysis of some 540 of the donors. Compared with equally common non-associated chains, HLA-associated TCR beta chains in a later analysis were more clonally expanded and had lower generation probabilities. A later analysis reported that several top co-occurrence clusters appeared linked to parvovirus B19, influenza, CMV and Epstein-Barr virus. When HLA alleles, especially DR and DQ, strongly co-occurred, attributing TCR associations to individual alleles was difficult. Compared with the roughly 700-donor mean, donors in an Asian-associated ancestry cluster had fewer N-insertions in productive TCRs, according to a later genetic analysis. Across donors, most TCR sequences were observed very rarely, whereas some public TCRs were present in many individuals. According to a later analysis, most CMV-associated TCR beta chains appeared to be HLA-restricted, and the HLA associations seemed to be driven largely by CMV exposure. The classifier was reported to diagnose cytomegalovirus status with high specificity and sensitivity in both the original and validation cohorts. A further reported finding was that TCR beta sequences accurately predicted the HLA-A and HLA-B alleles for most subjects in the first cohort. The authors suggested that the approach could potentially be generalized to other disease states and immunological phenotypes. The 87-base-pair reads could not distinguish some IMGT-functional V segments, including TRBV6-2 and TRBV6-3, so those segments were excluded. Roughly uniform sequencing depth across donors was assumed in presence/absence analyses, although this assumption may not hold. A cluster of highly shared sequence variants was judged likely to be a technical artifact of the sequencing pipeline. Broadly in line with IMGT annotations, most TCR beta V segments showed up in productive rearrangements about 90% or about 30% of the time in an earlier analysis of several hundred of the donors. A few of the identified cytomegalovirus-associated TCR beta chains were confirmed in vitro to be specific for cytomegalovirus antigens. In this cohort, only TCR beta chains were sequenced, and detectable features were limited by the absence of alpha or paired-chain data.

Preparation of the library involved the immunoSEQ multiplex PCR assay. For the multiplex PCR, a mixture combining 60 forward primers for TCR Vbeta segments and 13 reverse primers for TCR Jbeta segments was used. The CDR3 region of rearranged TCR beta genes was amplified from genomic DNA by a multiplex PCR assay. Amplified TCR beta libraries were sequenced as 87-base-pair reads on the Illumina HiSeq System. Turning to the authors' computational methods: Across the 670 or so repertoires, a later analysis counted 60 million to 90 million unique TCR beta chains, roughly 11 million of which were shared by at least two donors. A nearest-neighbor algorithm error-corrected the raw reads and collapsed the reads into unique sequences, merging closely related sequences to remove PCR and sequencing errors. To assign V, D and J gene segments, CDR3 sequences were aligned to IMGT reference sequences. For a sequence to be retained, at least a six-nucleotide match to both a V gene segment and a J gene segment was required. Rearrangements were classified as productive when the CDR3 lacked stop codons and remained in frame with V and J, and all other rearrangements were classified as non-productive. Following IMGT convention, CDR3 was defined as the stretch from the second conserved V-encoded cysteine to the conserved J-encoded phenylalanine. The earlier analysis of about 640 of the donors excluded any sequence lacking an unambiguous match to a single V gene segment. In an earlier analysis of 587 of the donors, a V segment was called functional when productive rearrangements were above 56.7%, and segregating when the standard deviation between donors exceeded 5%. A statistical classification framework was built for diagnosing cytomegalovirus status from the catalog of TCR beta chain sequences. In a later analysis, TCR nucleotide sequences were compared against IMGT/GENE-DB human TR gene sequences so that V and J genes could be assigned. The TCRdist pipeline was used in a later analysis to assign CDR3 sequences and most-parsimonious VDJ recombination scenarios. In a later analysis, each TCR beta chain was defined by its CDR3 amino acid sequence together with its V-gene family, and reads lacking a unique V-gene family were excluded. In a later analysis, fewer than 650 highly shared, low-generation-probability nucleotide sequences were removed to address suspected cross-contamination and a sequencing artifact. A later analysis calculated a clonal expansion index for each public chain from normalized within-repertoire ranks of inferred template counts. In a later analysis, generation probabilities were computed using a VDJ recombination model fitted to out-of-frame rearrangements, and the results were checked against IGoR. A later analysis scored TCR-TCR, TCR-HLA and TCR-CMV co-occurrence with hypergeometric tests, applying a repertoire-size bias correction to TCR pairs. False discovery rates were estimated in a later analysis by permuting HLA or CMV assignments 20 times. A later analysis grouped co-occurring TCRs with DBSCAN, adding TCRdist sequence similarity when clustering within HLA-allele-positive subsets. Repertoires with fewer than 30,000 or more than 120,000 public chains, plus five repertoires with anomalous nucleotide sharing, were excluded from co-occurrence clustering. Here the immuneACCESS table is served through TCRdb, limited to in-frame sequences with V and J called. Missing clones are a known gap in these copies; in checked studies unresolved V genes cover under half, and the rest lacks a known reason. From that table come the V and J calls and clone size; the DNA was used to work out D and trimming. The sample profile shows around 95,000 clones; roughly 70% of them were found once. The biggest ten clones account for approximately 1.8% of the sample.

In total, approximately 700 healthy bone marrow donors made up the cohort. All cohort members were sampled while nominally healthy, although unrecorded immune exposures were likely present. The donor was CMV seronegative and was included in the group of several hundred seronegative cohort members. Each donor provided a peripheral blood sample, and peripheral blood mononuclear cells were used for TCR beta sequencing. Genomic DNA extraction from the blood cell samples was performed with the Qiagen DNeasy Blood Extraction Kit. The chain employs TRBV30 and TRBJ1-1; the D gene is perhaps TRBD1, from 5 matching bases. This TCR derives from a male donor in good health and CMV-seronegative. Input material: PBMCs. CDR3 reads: CAWGDFTEAFF. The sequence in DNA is TGTGCCTGGGGGGACTTCACTGAAGCTTTCTTT. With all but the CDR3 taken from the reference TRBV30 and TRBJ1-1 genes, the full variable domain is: SQTIHQWPATLVQPVGSPLSLECTVEGTSNPNLYWYRQAAGRGLQLLFYSVGIGQISSEVPQNLSASRPQDRQFILSSKKLLLSDSGFYLCAWGDFTEAFFGQGTRLTVV.